This passage covers 6 T cell receptor beta chains from one sample sequenced in a study of T cell responses to AZD1222 COVID-19 vaccine. The assay was immunoSEQ multiplex PCR, and TCRdb's table has in-frame clones only and misses some. This table holds around 84,000 clones, roughly 94% found once. Specimen: peripheral blood, collected on day 0 of MenACWY control vaccination. Receptors were obtained from an adult in good health.

The CDR3 loop is CASSPVWNTEAFF. The CDR3 DNA reads TGTGCCAGCAGCCCGGTTTGGAACACTGAAGCTTTCTTT. The chain combines TRBV6-2 or TRBV6-3 with TRBJ1-1, with unresolved D. The germline gives CDR1 MNHEY, CDR2 SVGEGT. This CDR3 contains 13 residues. V was cut by 6 bases and J by 1 base, with 9 bases left in between.

The chain carries TRBV9 and TRBJ1-4, with unresolved D. The CDR3 spans 13 residues. CDR1 and CDR2 from the germline V gene are SGDLS and YYNGEE. Trimming left V 2 bases short and J 2 bases short, with 4 bases between. The CDR3 bases are TGTGCCAGCAGCGTCAAGACTAATGAAAAACTGTTTTTT. As protein: CASSVKTNEKLFF.

The chain is built from TRBV18 and TRBJ1-4; D perhaps matches TRBD1 (6 bases). The germline CDR1 and CDR2 sequences are KGHSH and LQKENI. The CDR3 consists of 17 residues. V shed 3 bases and J shed 8 bases, with 22 bases lying between them. The CDR3 bases are TGTGCCAGCTCACCCTATCCGGTTGTCCAGGGGAAAGAAAAACTGTTTTTT. Amino acids: CASSPYPVVQGKEKLFF.

The CDR3: CASSTQGFQAFF. As DNA, the CDR3 is TGTGCCAGCAGCACCCAGGGGTTCCAGGCTTTCTTT. The V call is TRBV7-2, the J call TRBJ1-1; D is possibly TRBD1 (6 bases). Germline lookup yields CDR1 SGHTA and CDR2 FQGNSA. Trimming took 5 bases from V and 11 from J, leaving 15 bases between them. This CDR3 has 12 amino acids.

V usage is TRBV6-5 and J usage is TRBJ1-5; D unclear. Germline values: CDR1 MNHEY, CDR2 SVGAGI. Between the trimmed V and J ends, which lost 0 bases and 7 bases, there was a span of 13 bases. This CDR3 spans 15 amino acids. The CDR3 is CASSYSRVTNQPQHF. CDR3 DNA: TGTGCCAGCAGTTACTCGAGGGTGACCAACCAGCCCCAGCATTTT.

This chain joins TRBV19 and TRBJ2-2, with TRBD1 identical over 9 bases. Germline trimming cut 6 bases from V and 6 bases from J; bases unmatched to any gene: 11. Germline values: CDR1 LNHDA, CDR2 SQIVND (reference sequence). The CDR3 has 16 amino acids. CDR3 bases: TGTGCCAGTAGGCGCTCGGGACAGGGCGTCTCCGGGGAGCTGTTTTTT. This sequence encodes CASRRSGQGVSGELFF.